The present TCR beta chain was sequenced within a study of identifying expanded T cells in peripheral blood. Broader study findings: Clone count variance between roughly two-week samples rose with total template count. Differentially abundant clones: 1 to 1.5 between replicates, 16.4 at roughly 13 days, approximately 18 at four.

To note about this clone: The antigen remains unidentified.

TCRdb's table, derived via immunoSEQ multiplex PCR, lists solely in-frame clones and lacks some. The sample holds under 150,000 clones, roughly 80% seen once. CDR1 and CDR2 (germline): SGDLS, YYNGEE. V dropped 2 bases and J dropped 8 bases, with 22 bases sitting between them. This CDR3 region has 16 residues. The material sequenced was blood. The V call is TRBV9, the J call TRBJ1-2; no clear D. This clonotype was sampled from a person between 18 and 75 years old in good health. This chain's CDR3 is CASSVTATGNMGGYTF. The CDR3 DNA is TGTGCCAGCAGCGTTACCGCGACCGGGAACATGGGGGGCTACACCTTC.